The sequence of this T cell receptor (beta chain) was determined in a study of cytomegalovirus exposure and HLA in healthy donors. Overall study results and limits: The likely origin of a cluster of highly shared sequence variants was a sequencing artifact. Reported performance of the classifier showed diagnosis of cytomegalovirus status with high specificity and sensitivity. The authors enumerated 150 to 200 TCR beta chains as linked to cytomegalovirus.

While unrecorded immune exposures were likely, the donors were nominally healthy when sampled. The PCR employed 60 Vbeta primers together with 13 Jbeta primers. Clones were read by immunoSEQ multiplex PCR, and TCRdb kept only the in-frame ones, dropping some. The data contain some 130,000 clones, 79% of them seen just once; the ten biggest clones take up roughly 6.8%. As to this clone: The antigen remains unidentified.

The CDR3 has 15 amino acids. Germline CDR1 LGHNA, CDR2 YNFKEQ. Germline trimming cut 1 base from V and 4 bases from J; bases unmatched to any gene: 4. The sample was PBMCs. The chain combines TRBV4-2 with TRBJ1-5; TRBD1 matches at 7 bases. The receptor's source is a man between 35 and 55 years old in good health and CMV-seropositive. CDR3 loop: CASSQVSGQNQPQHF. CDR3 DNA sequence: TGTGCCAGCAGCCAAGTCTCGGGACAGAATCAGCCCCAGCATTTT.